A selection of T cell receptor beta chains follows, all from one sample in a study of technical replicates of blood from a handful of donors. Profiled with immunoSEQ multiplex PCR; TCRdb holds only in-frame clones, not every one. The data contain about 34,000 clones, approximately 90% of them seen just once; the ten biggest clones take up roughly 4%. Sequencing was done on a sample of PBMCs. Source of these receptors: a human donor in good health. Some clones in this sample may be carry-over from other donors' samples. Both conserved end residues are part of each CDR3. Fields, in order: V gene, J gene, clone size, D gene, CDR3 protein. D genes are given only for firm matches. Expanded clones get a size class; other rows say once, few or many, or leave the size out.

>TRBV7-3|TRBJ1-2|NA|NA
CASSLGQGGGYTF
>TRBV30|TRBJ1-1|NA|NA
CAWSPGLMNTEAFF
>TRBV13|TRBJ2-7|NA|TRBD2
CASSWGGGRGSYEQYF
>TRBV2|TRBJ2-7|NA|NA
CASSEDTGSEQYF
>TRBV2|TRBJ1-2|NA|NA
CASSADPGVHGYTF
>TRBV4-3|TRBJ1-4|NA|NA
CASSQDQQGGVNEKLFF
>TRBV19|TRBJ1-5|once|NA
CASSRYGAQHF
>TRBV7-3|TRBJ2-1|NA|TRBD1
CASSLGQANNEQFF
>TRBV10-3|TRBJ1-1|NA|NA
CAIKRAENTEAFF
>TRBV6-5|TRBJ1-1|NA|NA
CASSTPRDKEAFF
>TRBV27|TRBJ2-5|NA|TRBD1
CASSNDRGSQETQYF
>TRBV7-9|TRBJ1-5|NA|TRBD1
CASSLYGTGGKGNQPQHF
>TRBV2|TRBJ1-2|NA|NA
CASRETGSYGYTF
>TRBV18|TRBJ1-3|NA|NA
CASSPPEDTIYF
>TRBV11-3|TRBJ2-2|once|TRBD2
CASSLRPGTSGHTGELFF
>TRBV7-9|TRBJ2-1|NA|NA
CASSLASGYNEQFF